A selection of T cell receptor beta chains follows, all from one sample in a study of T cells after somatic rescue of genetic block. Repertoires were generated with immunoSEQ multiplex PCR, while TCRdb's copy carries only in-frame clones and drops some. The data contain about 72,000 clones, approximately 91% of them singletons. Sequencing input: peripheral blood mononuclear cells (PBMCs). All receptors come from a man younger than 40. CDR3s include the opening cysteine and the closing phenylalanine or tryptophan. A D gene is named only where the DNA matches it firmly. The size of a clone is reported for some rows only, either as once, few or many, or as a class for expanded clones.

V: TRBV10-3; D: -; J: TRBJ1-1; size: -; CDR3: CAMGTGNTEAFF; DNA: TGTGCCATGGGGACCGGGAACACTGAAGCTTTCTTT
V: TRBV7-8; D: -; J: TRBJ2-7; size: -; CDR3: CASSLGGGGGYEQYF; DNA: TGTGCCAGCAGCTTAGGCGGTGGTGGGGGCTACGAGCAGTACTTC
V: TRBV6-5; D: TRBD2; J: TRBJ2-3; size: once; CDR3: CASSPPGGPDTQYF; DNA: TGTGCCAGCAGTCCTCCGGGGGGGCCGGATACGCAGTATTTT
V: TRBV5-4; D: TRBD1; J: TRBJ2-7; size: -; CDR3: CASSEGQEVREQYF; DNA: TGTGCCAGCAGCGAGGGACAGGAGGTGCGGGAGCAGTACTTC
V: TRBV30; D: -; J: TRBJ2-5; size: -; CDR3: CAWTLVHQETQYF; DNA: TGTGCCTGGACTCTCGTTCACCAAGAGACCCAGTACTTC
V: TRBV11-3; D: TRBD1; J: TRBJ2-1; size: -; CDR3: CASARQGKNEQFF; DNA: TGTGCCAGCGCCAGACAGGGGAAGAATGAGCAGTTCTTC
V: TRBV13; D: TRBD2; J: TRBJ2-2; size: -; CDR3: CASSAGTRDTGELFF; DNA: TGTGCCAGCAGCGCCGGGACTAGGGACACCGGGGAGCTGTTTTTT
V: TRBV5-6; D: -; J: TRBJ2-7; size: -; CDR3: CASSLGGAAYEQYF; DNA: TGTGCCAGCAGCTTGGGAGGGGCCGCCTACGAGCAGTACTTC
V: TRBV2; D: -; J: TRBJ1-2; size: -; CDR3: CASSDYGYTF; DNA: TGTGCCAGCAGTGATTATGGCTACACCTTC
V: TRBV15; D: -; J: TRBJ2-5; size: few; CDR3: CATSTTGQGTQYF; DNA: TGTGCCACCAGCACAACAGGCCAGGGGACCCAGTACTTC
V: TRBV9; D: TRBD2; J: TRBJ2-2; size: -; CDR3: CASSPASGRTGELFF; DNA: TGTGCCAGCAGCCCCGCTAGCGGGAGGACGGGGGAGCTGTTTTTT
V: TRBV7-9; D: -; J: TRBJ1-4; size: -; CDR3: CASSLGVTAATNEKLFF; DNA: TGTGCCAGCAGCTTAGGGGTGACAGCTGCAACTAATGAAAAACTGTTTTTT
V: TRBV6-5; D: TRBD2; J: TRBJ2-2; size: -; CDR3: CASSYPAGEGTGELFF; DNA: TGTGCCAGCAGTTACCCGGCGGGAGAAGGTACCGGGGAGCTGTTTTTT
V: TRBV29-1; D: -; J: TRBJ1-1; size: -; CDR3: CSVDRQLRNTEAFF; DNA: TGCAGCGTTGACCGACAGTTGCGGAACACTGAAGCTTTCTTT
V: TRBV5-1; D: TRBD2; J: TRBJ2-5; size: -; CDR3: CASKDSGGAGETQYF; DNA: TGCGCCAGTAAGGATAGCGGGGGGGCCGGGGAGACCCAGTACTTC
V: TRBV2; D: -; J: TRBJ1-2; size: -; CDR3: CASSGKTGYYGYTF; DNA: TGTGCCAGCAGTGGAAAAACAGGGTACTATGGCTACACCTTC
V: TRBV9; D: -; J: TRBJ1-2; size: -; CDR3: CASSVGPLYGYTF; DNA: TGTGCCAGCAGCGTAGGCCCCCTCTATGGCTACACCTTC
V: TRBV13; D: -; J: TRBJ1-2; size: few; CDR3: CASSVRTDYGYTF; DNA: TGTGCCAGCAGCGTAAGGACAGACTATGGCTACACCTTC
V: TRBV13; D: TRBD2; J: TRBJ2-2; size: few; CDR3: CASKPWGGNAGELFF; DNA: TGTGCCAGCAAACCCTGGGGGGGGAACGCCGGGGAGCTGTTTTTT
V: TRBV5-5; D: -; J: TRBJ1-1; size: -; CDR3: CASSLGTLGTEAFF; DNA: TGTGCCAGCAGCTTAGGGACCTTGGGCACTGAAGCTTTCTTT
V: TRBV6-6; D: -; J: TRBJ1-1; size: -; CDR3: CASSSLLEYTEAFF; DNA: TGTGCCAGCAGCAGCCTCTTGGAGTACACTGAAGCTTTCTTT
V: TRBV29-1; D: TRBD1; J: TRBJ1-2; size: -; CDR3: CSVLQTGGGGYTF; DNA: TGCAGCGTTTTGCAAACAGGGGGCGGTGGCTACACCTTC
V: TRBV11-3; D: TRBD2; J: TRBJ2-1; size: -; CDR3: CASSSGTSGRHEQFF; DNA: TGTGCCAGCAGCTCGGGGACTAGCGGGAGGCATGAGCAGTTCTTC
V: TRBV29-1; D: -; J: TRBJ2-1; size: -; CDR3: CSVGKQEPYNEQFF; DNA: TGCAGCGTTGGTAAACAGGAGCCCTACAATGAGCAGTTCTTC
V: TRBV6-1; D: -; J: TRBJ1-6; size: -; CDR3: CASSDWVGSPLHF; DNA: TGTGCCAGCAGTGATTGGGTGGGTTCACCCCTCCACTTT
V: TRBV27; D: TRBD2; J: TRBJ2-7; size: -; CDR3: CASSLAGVSYEQYF; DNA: TGTGCCAGCAGTCTAGCGGGCGTCTCCTACGAGCAGTACTTC
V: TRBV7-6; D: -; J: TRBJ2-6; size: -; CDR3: CASSFRSSGANVLTF; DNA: TGTGCCAGCAGCTTTCGTAGTTCTGGGGCCAACGTCCTGACTTTC
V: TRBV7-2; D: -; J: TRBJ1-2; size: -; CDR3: CASYTTKGRGSYGYTF; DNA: TGTGCCAGCTATACGACGAAGGGCAGGGGTAGTTATGGCTACACCTTC
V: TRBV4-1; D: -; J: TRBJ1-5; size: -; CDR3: CASSQPSGVYQPQHF; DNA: TGCGCCAGCAGCCAACCCAGTGGAGTCTATCAGCCCCAGCATTTT
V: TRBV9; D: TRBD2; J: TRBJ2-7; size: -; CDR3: CASSVEGASGYEQYF; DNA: TGTGCCAGCAGCGTAGAAGGGGCTAGCGGATACGAGCAGTACTTC
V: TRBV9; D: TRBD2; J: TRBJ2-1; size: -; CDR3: CASSPSGGAFSEQFF; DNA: TGTGCCAGCAGCCCTAGCGGGGGGGCATTCAGTGAGCAGTTCTTC
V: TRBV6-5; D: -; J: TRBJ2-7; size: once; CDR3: CASSLGGTADEQYF; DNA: TGTGCCAGCAGTTTAGGGGGGACCGCGGACGAGCAGTACTTC
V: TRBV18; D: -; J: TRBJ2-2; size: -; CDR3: CASSPPRGVNTGELFF; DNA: TGTGCCAGCTCACCCCCAAGGGGGGTGAACACCGGGGAGCTGTTTTTT
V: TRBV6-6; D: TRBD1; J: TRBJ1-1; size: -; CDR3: CASSYPGQGDTEAFF; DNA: TGTGCCAGCAGTTACCCCGGACAGGGTGACACTGAAGCTTTCTTT
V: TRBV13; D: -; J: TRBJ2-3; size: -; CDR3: CASSGQPQGSSADTQYF; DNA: TGTGCCAGCAGCGGACAACCTCAGGGTAGTAGCGCAGATACGCAGTATTTT
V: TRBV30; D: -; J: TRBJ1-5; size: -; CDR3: CAWSGSNGNQPQHF; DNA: TGTGCCTGGAGTGGGTCGAATGGCAATCAGCCCCAGCATTTT
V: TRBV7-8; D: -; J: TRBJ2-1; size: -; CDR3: CASSASTFRSYNEQFF; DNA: TGTGCCAGCAGCGCCTCGACATTCCGCTCCTACAATGAGCAGTTCTTC
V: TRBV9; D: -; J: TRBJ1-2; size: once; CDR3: CASSVEDTYGYTF; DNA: TGTGCCAGCAGCGTAGAGGACACCTATGGCTACACCTTC
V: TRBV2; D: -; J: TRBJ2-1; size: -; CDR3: CASSESLLEQFF; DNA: TGTGCCAGCAGTGAATCCCTGTTGGAGCAGTTCTTC
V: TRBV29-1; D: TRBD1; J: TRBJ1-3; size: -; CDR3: CSVRDRGNSSRYGNTIYF; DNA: TGCAGCGTTCGGGACAGGGGCAACTCATCTCGTTATGGAAACACCATATATTTT
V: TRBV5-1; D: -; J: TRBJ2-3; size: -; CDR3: CASSSGRGAWDTQYF; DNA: TGCGCCAGCAGCTCCGGCCGAGGGGCGTGGGATACGCAGTATTTT
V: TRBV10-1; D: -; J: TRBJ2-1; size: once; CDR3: CASAGTSNDEQFF; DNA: TGCGCCAGCGCTGGAACTAGCAACGATGAGCAGTTCTTC
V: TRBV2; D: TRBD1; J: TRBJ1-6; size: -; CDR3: CASTPQGEASPLHF; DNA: TGTGCCAGCACACCACAGGGGGAGGCTTCACCCCTCCACTTT
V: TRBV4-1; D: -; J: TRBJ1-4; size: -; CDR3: CASSQDWPLEWEKLFF; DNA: TGCGCCAGCAGCCAAGATTGGCCCCTTGAATGGGAAAAACTGTTTTTT
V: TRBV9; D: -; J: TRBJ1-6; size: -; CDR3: CASAQGTRSPLHF; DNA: TGTGCCAGCGCGCAGGGGACCAGGTCACCCCTCCACTTT
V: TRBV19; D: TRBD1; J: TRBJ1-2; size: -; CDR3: CASSMGQGDGYTF; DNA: TGTGCCAGTAGTATGGGACAGGGAGATGGCTACACCTTC
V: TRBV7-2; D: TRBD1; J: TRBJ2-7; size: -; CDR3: CASSLRTGGYEQYF; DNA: TGTGCCAGCAGCTTAAGGACAGGGGGTTACGAGCAGTACTTC
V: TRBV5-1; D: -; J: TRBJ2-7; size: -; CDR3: CASSLAVAYEQYF; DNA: TGCGCCAGCAGCTTGGCCGTAGCCTACGAGCAGTACTTC
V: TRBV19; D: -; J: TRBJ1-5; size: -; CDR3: CASTGRGRNQPQHF; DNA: TGTGCCAGTACCGGAAGGGGTAGGAATCAGCCCCAGCATTTT
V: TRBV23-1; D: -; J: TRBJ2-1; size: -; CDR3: CASSVQVDNEQFF; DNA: TGCGCCAGCAGTGTACAGGTTGACAATGAGCAGTTCTTC